This T cell receptor beta chain was captured by sequencing in a study of blood T cell repertoires in COVID-19. Background on the study: PBMCs, B-cell-depleted T cells, or T cells were the source of the cDNA or gDNA that made up the material.

The germline V gene encodes CDR1 KGHDR and CDR2 SFDVKD. V was cut by 3 bases and J by 4 bases, with 20 bases left in between. The CDR3 covers 17 residues. Enrollees, about 18 to 89 years old, lived in some 24 US areas. What the recovered Cohort 3 donors had was two negative PCRs, clearance, or symptom resolution. In the study's own analysis: Reference gene primer amplification gave nucleated cell count estimates. Repertoires were generated with immunoSEQ multiplex PCR, while TCRdb's copy carries only in-frame clones and drops some. That table gives V, J and clone size, and the DNA gave D and trimming. The repertoire holds 190,000 or so clones, with 65% to 90% as singletons.

The sequence derives from a man in his forties who had recovered from COVID-19. Input material: PBMCs or T cells enriched from blood (not recorded which). The chain combines TRBV24-1 with TRBJ2-5; D is perhaps TRBD1 (5 bases). The CDR3 DNA follows: TGTGCCACCAGTGATCCGTCGGCAAGGGGCGGTGTAGAGACCCAGTACTTC. Its translation is CATSDPSARGGVETQYF.